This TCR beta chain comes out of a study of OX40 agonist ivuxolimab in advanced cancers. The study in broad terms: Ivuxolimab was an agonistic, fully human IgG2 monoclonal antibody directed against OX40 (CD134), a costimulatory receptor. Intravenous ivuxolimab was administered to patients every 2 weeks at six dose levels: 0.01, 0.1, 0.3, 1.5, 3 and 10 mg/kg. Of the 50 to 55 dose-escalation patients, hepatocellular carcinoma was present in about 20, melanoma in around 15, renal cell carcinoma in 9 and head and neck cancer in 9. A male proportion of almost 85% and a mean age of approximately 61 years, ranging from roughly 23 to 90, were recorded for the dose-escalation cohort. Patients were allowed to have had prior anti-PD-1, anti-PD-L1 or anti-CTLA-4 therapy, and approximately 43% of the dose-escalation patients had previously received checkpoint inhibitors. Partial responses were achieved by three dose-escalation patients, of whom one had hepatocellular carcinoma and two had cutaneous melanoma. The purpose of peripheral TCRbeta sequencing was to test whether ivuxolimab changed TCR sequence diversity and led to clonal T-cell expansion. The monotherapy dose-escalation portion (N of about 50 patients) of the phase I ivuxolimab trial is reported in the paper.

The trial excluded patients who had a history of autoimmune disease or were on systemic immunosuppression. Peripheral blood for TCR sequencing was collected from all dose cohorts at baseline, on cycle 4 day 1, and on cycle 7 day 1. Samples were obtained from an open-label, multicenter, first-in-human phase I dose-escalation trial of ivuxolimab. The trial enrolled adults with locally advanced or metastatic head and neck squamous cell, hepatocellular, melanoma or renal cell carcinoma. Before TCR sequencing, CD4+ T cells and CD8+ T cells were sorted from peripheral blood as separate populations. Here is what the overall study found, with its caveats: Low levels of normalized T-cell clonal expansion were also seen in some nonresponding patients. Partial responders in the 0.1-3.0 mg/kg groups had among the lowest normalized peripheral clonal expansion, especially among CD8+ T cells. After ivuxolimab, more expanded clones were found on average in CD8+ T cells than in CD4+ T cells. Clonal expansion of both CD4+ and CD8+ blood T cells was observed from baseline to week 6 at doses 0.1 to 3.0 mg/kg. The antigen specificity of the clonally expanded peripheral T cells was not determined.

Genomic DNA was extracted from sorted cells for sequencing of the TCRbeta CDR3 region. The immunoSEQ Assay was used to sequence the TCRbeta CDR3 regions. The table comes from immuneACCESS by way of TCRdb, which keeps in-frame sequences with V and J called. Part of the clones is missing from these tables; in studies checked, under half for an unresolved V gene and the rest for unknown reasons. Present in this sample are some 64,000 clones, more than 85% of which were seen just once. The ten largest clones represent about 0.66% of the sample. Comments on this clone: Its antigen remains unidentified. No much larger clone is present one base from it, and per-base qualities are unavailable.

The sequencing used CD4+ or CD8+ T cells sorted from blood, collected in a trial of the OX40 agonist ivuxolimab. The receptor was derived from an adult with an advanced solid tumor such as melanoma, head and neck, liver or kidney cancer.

In nucleotide form, the sequence is TGTGCCTGGAGAGGGGGGACTGAAGCTTTCTTT. This gives the protein CAWRGGTEAFF. The rearranged chain carries TRBV30 and TRBJ1-1, with TRBD1 perhaps the D gene, on 6 matching bases. Taken from the germline V gene (reference sequence), the CDR1 and CDR2 loops are GTSNPN and SVGIG. V lost 3 bases and J lost 5 bases; the stretch between them is 7 bases long. Counted from cysteine to phenylalanine, this CDR3 has 11 amino acids. The kept DNA is CDR3 alone, 33 bases in frame from the first base.